This T cell receptor beta chain was captured in a study of cytomegalovirus exposure and HLA in healthy donors. The study's findings and limits: Some highly shared sequence variants likely arose as a pipeline artifact. Some TCR beta chains (164 of them) were listed as cytomegalovirus-associated.

PCR used 60 Vbeta primers and 13 Jbeta primers. TCRdb's copy holds only in-frame clones and misses some; the assay was immunoSEQ multiplex PCR. The sample contains some 200,000 clones, about 84% of which appear only once. Notes on this clone: The antigen is unknown.

The specimen was PBMCs. The receptor was isolated from a man aged 50-60 years in good health and CMV-seronegative.

The CDR3 bases are TGTGCCATCAGTGAGGAGGGTAGCGGGGGGCGCACAGATACGCAGTATTTT. This sequence encodes CAISEEGSGGRTDTQYF. The chain uses TRBV10-3 and TRBJ2-3; TRBD2 aligns across 10 bases. The V segment lost 2 bases and the J segment 1 base; nucleotides outside the gene matches: 6. The V gene's germline CDR1 is ENHRY and CDR2 SYGVKD. The CDR3 is made up of 17 amino acids.